This TCR beta chain was profiled in a study of shared clonotypes between healthy human individuals. On the study more broadly: Ranging from 18 to 49 in age, donors were two women and a few men. Findings and caveats of the study: Represented genetic and exposure-history diversity was restricted by having few donors.

Profiled with immunoSEQ multiplex PCR; TCRdb holds only in-frame clones, not every one. The sample has 850,000 to 1,200,000 clones; 70% to 80% are singletons. The CDR3 totals 15 residues. Germline CDR1 reads SNHLY; CDR2 reads FYNNEI. The V gene lost 3 bases and the J gene lost 5 bases, with 14 bases spanning the gap. Researchers partitioned CD4+ cells into CD45RA+ naive and CD45RA-negative memory subsets. This clone was recorded only once. As yet, its antigen is unknown. The rearrangement joins TRBV2 to TRBJ1-5; D may be TRBD1 (6 bases). Sequenced input: memory CD4+ T cells sorted from blood. The sample's subset: CD45RA-negative fraction. This sequence originates from a man aged 18 to 30 in good health. CDR3 DNA: TGTGCCAGCAGTGACCGGACAGTCTCAGATCAGCCCCAGCATTTT. Protein: CASSDRTVSDQPQHF.